A selection of T cell receptor beta chains follows, all from one sample in a study of neurological immune-mediated disorders. TCRdb processed the 5' RACE reads anew with MiXCR; each CDR3 protein has one entry. Of 75,000 to 80,000 distinct CDR3 sequences in the sample, less than 5.5% are singletons; the top ten hold less than 2.5%. The sample consisted of PBMCs. These receptors were collected from a young woman with multiple sclerosis. Each CDR3 is given with its conserved first and last residue. A D gene is named only where the DNA matches it firmly. Clone size is shown for a subset of rows, as once, few, many or a class of expanded clone.

d_gene	v_gene	abundance	j_gene	CDR3aa	CDR3nt
TRBD1	TRBV20-1	many	TRBJ2-1	CSARSDRGRYNEQFF	TGCAGTGCTAGATCCGACAGGGGGAGGTACAATGAGCAGTTCTTC
TRBD1	TRBV5-4	many	TRBJ1-6	CASSPGDRHNSPLHF	TGTGCCAGCAGCCCGGGGGACAGGCATAATTCACCCCTCCACTTT
.	TRBV5-1	many	TRBJ2-1	CASSLEYEQFF	TGCGCCAGCAGCTTGGAATATGAGCAGTTCTTC
.	TRBV6-5	many	TRBJ2-2	CASSYGVTGLTGELFF	TGTGCCAGCAGTTACGGGGTTACGGGACTCACCGGGGAGCTGTTTTTT
.	TRBV12-3/TRBV12-4	many	TRBJ2-1	CASSSSLSLKGNEQFF	TGTGCCAGCAGTTCCTCACTATCGTTGAAGGGGAATGAGCAGTTCTTC
TRBD1	TRBV5-1	.	TRBJ2-5	CASSLVFGQGIYAETQYF	TGCGCCAGCAGCTTGGTGTTCGGACAGGGGATATACGCGGAGACCCAGTACTTC
.	TRBV20-1	.	TRBJ1-1	CSAGSERSPKAFF	TGCAGTGCTGGAAGTGAGCGGTCGCCAAAGGCTTTCTTT
.	TRBV12-3/TRBV12-4	many	TRBJ2-5	CASSFSRETQYF	TGTGCCAGCAGTTTTAGCCGGGAGACCCAGTACTTC
.	TRBV2	few	TRBJ2-1	CASSEKGSSYNEQFF	TGTGCCAGCAGTGAAAAGGGGAGCTCCTACAATGAGCAGTTCTTC
TRBD2	TRBV20-1	many	TRBJ2-3	CSARDPGTSGPTDTQYF	TGCAGTGCTAGGGACCCCGGGACTAGCGGACCTACAGATACGCAGTATTTT
.	TRBV5-1	many	TRBJ2-5	CASSLSRPGETQYF	TGCGCCAGCAGCTTGTCCAGACCAGGGGAGACCCAGTACTTC
.	TRBV25-1	.	TRBJ2-5	CASSEWASDSYQETQYF	TGTGCCAGCAGTGAATGGGCTAGCGATTCGTACCAAGAGACCCAGTACTTC
.	TRBV4-2	few	TRBJ2-1	CASSQDRTFNEQFF	TGTGCCAGCAGCCAAGATCGCACTTTCAATGAGCAGTTCTTC
TRBD1	TRBV5-1	many	TRBJ1-2	CASSLSPGQGAYGYTF	TGCGCCAGCAGCTTGTCACCGGGACAGGGGGCTTATGGCTACACCTTC
.	TRBV5-1	many	TRBJ1-5	CASSEVSNQPQHF	TGCGCCAGCAGTGAGGTTTCCAATCAGCCCCAGCATTTT
.	TRBV7-8	few	TRBJ2-3	CASSLRLDDTQYF	TGTGCCAGCAGCTTGAGACTAGATGATACGCAGTATTTT
.	TRBV12-3/TRBV12-4	many	TRBJ2-6	CASSLGLSGANVLTF	TGTGCCAGCAGTTTAGGGCTTTCTGGGGCCAACGTCCTGACTTTC
TRBD2	TRBV3-1	many	TRBJ2-3	CASSRGTIDTDTQYF	TGTGCCAGCAGCCGCGGGACTATCGACACAGATACGCAGTATTTT
.	TRBV24-1	many	TRBJ2-1	CATSDPRDGSNEQFF	TGTGCCACCAGTGACCCTCGGGACGGATCCAATGAGCAGTTCTTC
.	TRBV29-1	.	TRBJ1-1	CSVSIGQLGTEAFF	TGCAGCGTATCCATCGGACAGTTGGGCACTGAAGCTTTCTTT
TRBD1	TRBV5-6	many	TRBJ1-4	CASSATTGGNEKLFF	TGTGCCAGCAGCGCAACTACAGGGGGTAATGAAAAACTGTTTTTT
.	TRBV3-1	.	TRBJ1-2	CASSHPETVNYGYTF	TGTGCCAGCAGCCACCCCGAGACAGTTAACTATGGCTACACCTTC
.	TRBV20-1	few	TRBJ2-1	CSARDPNTRQGGRISYNEQFF	TGCAGTGCTAGAGACCCTAATACCCGACAGGGAGGTAGGATCTCCTACAATGAGCAGTTCTTC
.	TRBV12-3/TRBV12-4	many	TRBJ2-7	CASSHGKGLTYEQYF	TGTGCCAGCAGCCACGGGAAGGGGTTAACCTACGAGCAGTACTTC
TRBD2	TRBV5-1	.	TRBJ2-2	CASSLSSGANTGELFF	TGCGCCAGCAGCTTGTCAAGCGGGGCGAACACCGGGGAGCTGTTTTTT
TRBD2	TRBV28	many	TRBJ2-7	CASSGPGLAGGHSYEQYF	TGTGCCAGCAGCGGCCCGGGACTAGCGGGAGGACACTCCTACGAGCAGTACTTC
.	TRBV12-3/TRBV12-4	.	TRBJ1-1	CASSGPYLNTEAFF	TGTGCCAGCAGTGGGCCCTATCTGAACACTGAAGCTTTCTTT
.	TRBV6-5	many	TRBJ2-7	CASSSTYEQYF	TGTGCCAGCAGTTCAACCTACGAGCAGTACTTC
.	TRBV6-6	.	TRBJ2-2	CASSSGLPNTGELFF	TGTGCCAGCAGTAGTGGACTGCCGAACACCGGGGAGCTGTTTTTT
.	TRBV20-1	many	TRBJ1-2	CSASPPNPGDYGYTF	TGCAGTGCTAGCCCCCCGAACCCAGGGGACTATGGCTACACCTTC
.	TRBV15	many	TRBJ1-3	CATSRDTRSGNTIYF	TGTGCCACCAGCAGGGATACCCGGTCTGGAAACACCATATATTTT
TRBD1	TRBV5-1	.	TRBJ2-7	CASSLSTGASSEQYF	TGCGCCAGCAGCTTGAGCACAGGGGCATCCTCCGAGCAGTACTTC
TRBD2	TRBV6-1	many	TRBJ2-2	CASSPGLAGDTGELFF	TGTGCCAGCAGTCCGGGACTAGCGGGAGACACCGGGGAGCTGTTTTTT
.	TRBV4-1	many	TRBJ1-1	CASRDEGGDTEAFF	TGCGCCAGCAGGGACGAGGGTGGTGACACTGAAGCTTTCTTT
.	TRBV3-1	.	TRBJ1-6	CASSQDGRDSPLHF	TGTGCCAGCAGCCAAGATGGTAGGGATTCACCCCTACACTTT
TRBD2	TRBV20-1	many	TRBJ2-1	CSARGAGDRNEQFF	TGCAGTGCTAGGGGAGCGGGAGATAGGAATGAGCAGTTCTTC
.	TRBV7-2	many	TRBJ2-7	CASSLTFPDEQYF	TGTGCCAGCAGCTTAACCTTCCCAGACGAGCAGTACTTC
TRBD2	TRBV20-1	many	TRBJ2-3	CSAVGGGGSTDTQYF	TGCAGTGCTGTCGGCGGGGGGGGCAGCACAGATACGCAGTATTTT
.	TRBV20-1	many	TRBJ2-1	CSASSYQQVLGNEQFF	TGCAGTGCTAGCTCTTATCAACAGGTCCTCGGGAATGAGCAGTTCTTC
TRBD2	TRBV6-5	many	TRBJ2-2	CASSYSNLAGVDTGELFF	TGTGCCAGCAGTTACTCCAATCTAGCGGGAGTCGACACCGGGGAGCTGTTTTTT
.	TRBV12-3/TRBV12-4	many	TRBJ2-1	CASRDSGYNEQFF	TGTGCCAGCAGGGATAGCGGCTACAATGAGCAGTTCTTC